The TCR beta chain under discussion was sequenced for a study of blood T cell repertoires in COVID-19. Clones were read by immunoSEQ multiplex PCR, and TCRdb kept only the in-frame ones, dropping some. The table lists about 250,000 clones, 84% of them singletons. This CDR3 is 15 amino acids long. With 4 bases removed from V and 3 bases from J, the gap between germline ends came to 12 bases. From germline, CDR1 is KGHDR and CDR2 SFDVKD. This receptor was obtained from a woman aged 40 to 49 who had recovered from COVID-19. V and J are TRBV24-1 and TRBJ1-5, with unresolved D. Sequences were obtained from peripheral blood. The CDR3 is CATSDTSEINQPQHF. The CDR3 DNA reads as TGTGCCACCAGTGACACCTCAGAAATCAATCAGCCCCAGCATTTT.